Sequencing of this TCR beta chain was carried out in a study of T-cell memory formation after mild COVID-19. General study points: Contracting CD8+ clones were enriched in EMRA, CD4+ mainly in CM and EM. Prior to infection, memory already included some responding clones, suggesting cross-reactive memory joined.

TCRdb redid the calling of the 5' RACE reads with MiXCR, one entry per CDR3 protein. This sample yields some 600,000 distinct CDR3 sequences, of which 15% to 20% are seen a single time; roughly 8.2% belongs to the top ten. In its sample, this clonotype was seen many times. Its cognate antigen is unknown. CDR1 SGHTA and CDR2 FQGTGA come from the germline V gene. This CDR3 has 15 residues. V trimming: 5 bases; J trimming: 4 bases; junction bases outside the gene matches: 7. What was sequenced was PBMCs or a T cell subset sorted from them (not recorded which). The V call is TRBV7-3, the J call TRBJ2-3; TRBD2 matches at 9 bases. This TCR was sampled from an adult woman who had mild COVID-19 (a few samples of this study predate the infection). Cell type and time point are not known. DNA of the CDR3: TGTGCCAGCAGCCGAGCGGGGGGAAGGGCAGATACGCAGTATTTT. It translates to CASSRAGGRADTQYF.